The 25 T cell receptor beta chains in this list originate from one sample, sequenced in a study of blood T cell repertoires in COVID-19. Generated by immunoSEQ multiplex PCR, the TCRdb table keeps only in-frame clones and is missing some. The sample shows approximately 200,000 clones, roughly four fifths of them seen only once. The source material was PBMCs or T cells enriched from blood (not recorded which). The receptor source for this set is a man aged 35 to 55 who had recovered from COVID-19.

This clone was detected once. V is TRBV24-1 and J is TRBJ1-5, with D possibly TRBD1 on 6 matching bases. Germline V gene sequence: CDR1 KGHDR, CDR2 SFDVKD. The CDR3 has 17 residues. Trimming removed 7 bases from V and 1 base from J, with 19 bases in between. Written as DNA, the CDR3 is TGTGCCACCAGCGGCGACAGCGGGACACAAAGCAATCAGCCCCAGCATTTT. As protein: CATSGDSGTQSNQPQHF.

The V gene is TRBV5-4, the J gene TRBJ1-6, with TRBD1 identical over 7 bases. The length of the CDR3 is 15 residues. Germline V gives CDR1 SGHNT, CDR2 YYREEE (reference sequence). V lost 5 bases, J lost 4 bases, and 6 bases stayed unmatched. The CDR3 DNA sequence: TGTGCCAGCAGATCTCAGGGGGGATATAATTCACCCCTCCACTTT. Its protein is CASRSQGGYNSPLHF.

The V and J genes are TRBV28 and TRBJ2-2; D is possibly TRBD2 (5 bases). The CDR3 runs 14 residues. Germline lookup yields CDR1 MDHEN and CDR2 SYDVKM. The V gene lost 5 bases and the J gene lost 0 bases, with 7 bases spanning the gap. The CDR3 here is CASSEGSNTGELFF. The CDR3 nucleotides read TGTGCCAGCAGTGAGGGTTCGAACACCGGGGAGCTGTTTTTT.

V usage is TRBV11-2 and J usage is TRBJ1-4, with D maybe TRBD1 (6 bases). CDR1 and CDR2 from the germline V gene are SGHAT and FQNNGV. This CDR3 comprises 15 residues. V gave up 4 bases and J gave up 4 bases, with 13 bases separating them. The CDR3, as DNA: TGTGCCAGCAGCTCATACAGGGTCGGTAATGAAAAACTGTTTTTT. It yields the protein CASSSYRVGNEKLFF.

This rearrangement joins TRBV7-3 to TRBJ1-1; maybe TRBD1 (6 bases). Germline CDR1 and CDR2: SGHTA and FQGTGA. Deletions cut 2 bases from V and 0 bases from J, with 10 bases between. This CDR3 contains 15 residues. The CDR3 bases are TGTGCCAGCAGCTTAGAGCGGGGGCTGAACACTGAAGCTTTCTTT. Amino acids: CASSLERGLNTEAFF.

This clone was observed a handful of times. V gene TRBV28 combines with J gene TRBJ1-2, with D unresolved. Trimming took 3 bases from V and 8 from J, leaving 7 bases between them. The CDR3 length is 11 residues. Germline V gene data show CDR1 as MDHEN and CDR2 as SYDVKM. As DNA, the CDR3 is TGTGCCAGCAGTTTTTCGGGGGGCTACACCTTC. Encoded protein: CASSFSGGYTF.

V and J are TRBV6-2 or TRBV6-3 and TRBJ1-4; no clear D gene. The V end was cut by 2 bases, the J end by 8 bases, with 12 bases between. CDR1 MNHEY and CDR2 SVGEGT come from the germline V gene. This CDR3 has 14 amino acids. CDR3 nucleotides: TGTGCCAGCAGTTACGACGGGGTGTCGGAAAAACTGTTTTTT. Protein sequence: CASSYDGVSEKLFF.

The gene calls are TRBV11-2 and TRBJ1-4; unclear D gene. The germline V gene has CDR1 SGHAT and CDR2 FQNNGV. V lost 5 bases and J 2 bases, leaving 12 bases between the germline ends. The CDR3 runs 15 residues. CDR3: CASSPRAGTNEKLFF. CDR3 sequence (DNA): TGTGCCAGCAGCCCAAGGGCGGGGACTAATGAAAAACTGTTTTTT.

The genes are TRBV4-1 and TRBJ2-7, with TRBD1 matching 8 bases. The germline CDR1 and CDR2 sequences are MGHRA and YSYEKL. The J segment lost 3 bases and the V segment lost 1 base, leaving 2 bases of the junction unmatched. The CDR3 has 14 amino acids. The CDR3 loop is CASSQGDRNYEQYF. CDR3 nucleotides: TGCGCCAGCAGCCAAGGGGACAGGAACTACGAGCAGTACTTC.

The chain's CDR3 is CASSLRVGRVAFF. CDR3 sequence (DNA): TGTGCCAGCAGCTTACGGGTAGGGAGGGTAGCTTTCTTT. The chain links TRBV7-2 to TRBJ1-1; D remains unclear. The germline CDR1 and CDR2 sequences are SGHTA and FQGNSA. V shed 2 bases and J shed 10 bases, with 14 bases lying between them. The CDR3 consists of 13 residues.

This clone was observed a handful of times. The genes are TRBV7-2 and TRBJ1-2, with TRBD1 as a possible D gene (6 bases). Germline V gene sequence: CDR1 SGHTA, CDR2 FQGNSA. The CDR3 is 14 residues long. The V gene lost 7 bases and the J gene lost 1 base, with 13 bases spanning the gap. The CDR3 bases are TGTGCCAGCAACTCGGGGGGGCATAACTATGGCTACACCTTC. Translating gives CASNSGGHNYGYTF.

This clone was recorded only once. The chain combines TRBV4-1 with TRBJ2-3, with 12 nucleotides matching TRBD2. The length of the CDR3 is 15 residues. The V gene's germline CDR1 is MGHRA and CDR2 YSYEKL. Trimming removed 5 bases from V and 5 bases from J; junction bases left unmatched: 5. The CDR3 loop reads CASSSLAGGRDTQYF. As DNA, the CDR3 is TGCGCCAGCAGCTCACTAGCGGGGGGAAGAGATACGCAGTATTTT.

CDR3 loop: CASSWRAGNTEAFF. CDR3 in DNA: TGTGCCAGTAGTTGGAGGGCAGGGAACACTGAAGCTTTCTTT. The gene calls are TRBV19 and TRBJ1-1; D is uncertain. CDR3 size: 14 residues. Trimming removed 5 bases from V and 1 base from J, with 11 bases in between. CDR1 and CDR2 from the germline V gene are LNHDA and SQIVND (reference sequence).

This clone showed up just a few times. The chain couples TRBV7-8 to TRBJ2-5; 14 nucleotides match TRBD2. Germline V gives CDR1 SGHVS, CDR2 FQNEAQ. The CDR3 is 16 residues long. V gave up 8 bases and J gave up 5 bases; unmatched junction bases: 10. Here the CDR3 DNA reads TGTGCCAGCGGCCTGACTAGCGGGGGGGCCCTGGAGACCCAGTACTTC. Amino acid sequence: CASGLTSGGALETQYF.

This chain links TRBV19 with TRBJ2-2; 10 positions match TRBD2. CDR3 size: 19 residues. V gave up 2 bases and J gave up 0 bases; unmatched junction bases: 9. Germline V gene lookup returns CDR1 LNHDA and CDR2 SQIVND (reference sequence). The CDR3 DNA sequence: TGTGCCAGTAGTATACTAGCGGGGGACTACTTCGCGAACACCGGGGAGCTGTTTTTT. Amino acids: CASSILAGDYFANTGELFF.

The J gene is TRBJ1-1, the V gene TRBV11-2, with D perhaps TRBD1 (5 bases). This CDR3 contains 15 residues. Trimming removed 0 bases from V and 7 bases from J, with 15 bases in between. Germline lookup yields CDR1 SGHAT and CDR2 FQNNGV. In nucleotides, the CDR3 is TGTGCCAGCAGCTTAGAGGCGAGCTCCCAGGGTGAAGCTTTCTTT. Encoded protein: CASSLEASSQGEAFF.

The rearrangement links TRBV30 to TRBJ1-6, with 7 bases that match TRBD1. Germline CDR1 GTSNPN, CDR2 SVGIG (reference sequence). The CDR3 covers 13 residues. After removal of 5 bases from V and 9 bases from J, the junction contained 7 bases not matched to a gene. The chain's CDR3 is CAWQGEKGSPLHF. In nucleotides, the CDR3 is TGTGCCTGGCAGGGGGAGAAGGGTTCACCCCTCCACTTT.

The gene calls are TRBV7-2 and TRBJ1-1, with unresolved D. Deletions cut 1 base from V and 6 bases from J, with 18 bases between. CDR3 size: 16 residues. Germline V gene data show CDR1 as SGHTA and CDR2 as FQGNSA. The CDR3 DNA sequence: TGTGCCAGCAGCTTAGGGCCACTAGGGTTTTCGGCTGAAGCTTTCTTT. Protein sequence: CASSLGPLGFSAEAFF.

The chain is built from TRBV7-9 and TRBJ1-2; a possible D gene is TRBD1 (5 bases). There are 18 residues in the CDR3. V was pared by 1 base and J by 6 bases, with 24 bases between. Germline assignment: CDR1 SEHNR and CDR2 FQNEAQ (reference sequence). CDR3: CASSLGPRAGVFNDGYTF. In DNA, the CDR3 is TGTGCCAGCAGCTTAGGACCTAGGGCGGGGGTCTTTAATGATGGCTACACCTTC.

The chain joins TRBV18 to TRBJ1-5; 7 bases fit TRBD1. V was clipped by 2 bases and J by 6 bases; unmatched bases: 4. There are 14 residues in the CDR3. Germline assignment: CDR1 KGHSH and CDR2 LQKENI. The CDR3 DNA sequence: TGTGCCAGCTCACCAAACAGGGGTACTCAGCCCCAGCATTTT. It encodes CASSPNRGTQPQHF.

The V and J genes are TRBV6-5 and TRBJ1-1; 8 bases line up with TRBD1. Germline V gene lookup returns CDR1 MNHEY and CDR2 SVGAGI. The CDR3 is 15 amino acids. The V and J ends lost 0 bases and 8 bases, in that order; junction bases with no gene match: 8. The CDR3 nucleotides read TGTGCCAGCAGTTACTCTATCGGACAGGGAAGAGAAGCTTTCTTT. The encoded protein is CASSYSIGQGREAFF.

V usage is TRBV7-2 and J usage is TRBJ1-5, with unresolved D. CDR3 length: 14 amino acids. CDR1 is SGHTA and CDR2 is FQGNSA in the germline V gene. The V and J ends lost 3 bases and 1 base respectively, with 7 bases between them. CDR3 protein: CASSFPESNQPQHF. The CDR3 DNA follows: TGTGCCAGCAGCTTCCCAGAAAGCAATCAGCCCCAGCATTTT.

The CDR3 DNA sequence: TGTGCCTGGACTCAGGGAAAGACCTACGAGCAGTACTTC. Its protein is CAWTQGKTYEQYF. The chain uses TRBV30 and TRBJ2-7, with a weak D call TRBD1 (5 bases). V was shortened by 4 bases and J by 2 bases, with 12 bases between the two germline ends. Per the germline V gene, CDR1 is GTSNPN and CDR2 is SVGIG (reference sequence). This CDR3 is 13 amino acids long.

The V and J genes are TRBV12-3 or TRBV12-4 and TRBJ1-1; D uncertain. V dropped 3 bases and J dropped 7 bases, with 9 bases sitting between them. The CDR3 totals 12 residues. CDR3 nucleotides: TGTGCCAGCAGTTTTACGGGGATTGAAGCTTTCTTT. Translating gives CASSFTGIEAFF.

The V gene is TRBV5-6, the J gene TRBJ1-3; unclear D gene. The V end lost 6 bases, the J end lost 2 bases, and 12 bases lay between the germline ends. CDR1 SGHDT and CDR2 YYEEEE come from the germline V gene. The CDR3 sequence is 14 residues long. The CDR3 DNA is TGTGCCAGCACCCGCCGGTTACCTGGAAACACCATATATTTT. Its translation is CASTRRLPGNTIYF.